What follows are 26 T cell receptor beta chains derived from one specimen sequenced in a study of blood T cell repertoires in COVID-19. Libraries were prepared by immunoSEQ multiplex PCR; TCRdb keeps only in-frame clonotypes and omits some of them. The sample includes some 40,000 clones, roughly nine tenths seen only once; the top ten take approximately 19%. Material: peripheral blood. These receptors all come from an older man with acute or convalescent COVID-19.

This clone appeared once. The CDR3 protein is CASSARHREETQYF. The CDR3 nucleotides read TGTGCCAGCAGCGCCAGACACAGGGAAGAGACCCAGTACTTC. This rearrangement joins TRBV9 to TRBJ2-5; D might be TRBD1 (6 bases). The CDR3 has 14 residues. V lost 3 bases to trimming and J lost 3 bases, with 12 bases between them. The germline CDR1 and CDR2 sequences are SGDLS and YYNGEE.

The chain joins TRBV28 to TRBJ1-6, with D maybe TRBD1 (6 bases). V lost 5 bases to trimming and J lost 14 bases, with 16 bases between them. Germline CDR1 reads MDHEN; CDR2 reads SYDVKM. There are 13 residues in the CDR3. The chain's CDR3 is CASSKRQALSLHF. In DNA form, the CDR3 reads TGTGCCAGCAGTAAGAGACAGGCTTTGTCCCTCCACTTT.

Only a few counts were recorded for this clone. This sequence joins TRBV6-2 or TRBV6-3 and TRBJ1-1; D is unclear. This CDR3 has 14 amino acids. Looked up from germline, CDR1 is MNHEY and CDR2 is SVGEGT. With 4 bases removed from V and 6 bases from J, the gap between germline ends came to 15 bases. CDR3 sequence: CASSSSFSRAEAFF. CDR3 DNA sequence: TGTGCCAGCAGTTCTAGTTTTTCGCGGGCTGAAGCTTTCTTT.

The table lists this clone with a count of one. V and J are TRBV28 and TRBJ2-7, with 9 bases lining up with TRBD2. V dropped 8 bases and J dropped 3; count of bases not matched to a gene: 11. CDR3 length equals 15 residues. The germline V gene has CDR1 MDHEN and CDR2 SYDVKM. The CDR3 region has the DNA TGTGCCAGCCCCCCGCGGCTAGCGGGAAGCTACGAGCAGTACTTC. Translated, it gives CASPPRLAGSYEQYF.

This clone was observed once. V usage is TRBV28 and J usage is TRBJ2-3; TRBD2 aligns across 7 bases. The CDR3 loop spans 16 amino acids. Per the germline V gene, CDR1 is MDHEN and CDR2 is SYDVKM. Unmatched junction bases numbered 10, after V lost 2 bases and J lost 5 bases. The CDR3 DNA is TGTGCCAGCAGTTTAGTCGAGGGAGGGCCCGGAGATACGCAGTATTTT. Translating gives CASSLVEGGPGDTQYF.

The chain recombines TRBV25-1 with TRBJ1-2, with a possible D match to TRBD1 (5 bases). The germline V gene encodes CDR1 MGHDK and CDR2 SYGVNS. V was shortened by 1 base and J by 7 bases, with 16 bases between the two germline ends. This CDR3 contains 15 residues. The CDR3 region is CASSEWGPGYGGYTF. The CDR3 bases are TGTGCCAGCAGTGAATGGGGCCCAGGGTATGGTGGCTACACCTTC.

CDR3 sequence reads: CASGSVRDRANYGYTF. CDR3 sequence (DNA): TGTGCTAGTGGTTCAGTCCGGGACAGGGCGAACTATGGCTACACCTTC. The chain combines TRBV12-5 with TRBJ1-2; 9 bases are a match to TRBD1. Germline assignment: CDR1 LGHNT and CDR2 FRNRAP. J gave up 2 bases and V 4 bases, and 8 bases lay outside the gene matches. The CDR3 runs to 16 residues.

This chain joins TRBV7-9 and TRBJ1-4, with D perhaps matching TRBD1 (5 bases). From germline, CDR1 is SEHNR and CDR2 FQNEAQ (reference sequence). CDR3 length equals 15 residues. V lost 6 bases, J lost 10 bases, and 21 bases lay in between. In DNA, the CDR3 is TGTGCCAGCAGTGGGTCGGGGGGTCCTCGAGGAAAACTGTTTTTT. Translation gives CASSGSGGPRGKLFF.

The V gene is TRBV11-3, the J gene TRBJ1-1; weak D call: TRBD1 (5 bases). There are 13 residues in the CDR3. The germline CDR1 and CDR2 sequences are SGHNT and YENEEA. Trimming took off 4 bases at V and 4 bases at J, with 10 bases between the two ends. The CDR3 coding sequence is TGTGCCAGCAGCTACGGGGGTGGCACTGAAGCTTTCTTT. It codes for CASSYGGGTEAFF.

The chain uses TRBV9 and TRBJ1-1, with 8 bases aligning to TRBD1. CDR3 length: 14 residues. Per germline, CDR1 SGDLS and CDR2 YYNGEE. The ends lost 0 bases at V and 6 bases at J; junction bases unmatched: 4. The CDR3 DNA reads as TGTGCCAGCAGCGTAGATAACAGGGGGTCTGAAGCTTTCTTT. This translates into CASSVDNRGSEAFF.

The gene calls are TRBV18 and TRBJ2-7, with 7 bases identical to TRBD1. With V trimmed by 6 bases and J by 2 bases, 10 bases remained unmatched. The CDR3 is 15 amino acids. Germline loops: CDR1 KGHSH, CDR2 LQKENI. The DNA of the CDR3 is TGTGCCAGCTCGCCCAGGACAGGCCTGACCTACGAGCAGTACTTC. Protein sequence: CASSPRTGLTYEQYF.

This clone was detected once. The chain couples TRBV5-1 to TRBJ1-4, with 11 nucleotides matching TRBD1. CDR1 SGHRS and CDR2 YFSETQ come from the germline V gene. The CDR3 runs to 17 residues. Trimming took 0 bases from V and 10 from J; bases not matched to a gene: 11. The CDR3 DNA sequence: TGCGCCAGCAGCTTGGCCCCACGGACAGGGGGCGAGGTAAAACTGTTTTTT. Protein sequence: CASSLAPRTGGEVKLFF.

CDR3 protein: CSVTTGGFEKLFF. The CDR3 bases are TGCAGCGTGACGACAGGGGGCTTTGAAAAACTGTTTTTT. This chain joins TRBV29-1 and TRBJ1-4, with TRBD1 matching over 10 bases. This CDR3 is 13 amino acids long. The germline gives CDR1 SQVTM, CDR2 ANQGSEA. J was trimmed by 7 bases and V by 6 bases; bases with no gene match: 5. The full variable domain, in which reference TRBV29-1 and TRBJ1-4 provide the parts outside the CDR3, is SAVISQKPSRDICQRGTSLTIQCQVDSQVTMMFWYRQQPGQSLTLIATANQGSEATYESGFVIDKFPISRPNLTFSTLTVSNMSPEDSSIYLCSVTTGGFEKLFFGSGTQLSVL.

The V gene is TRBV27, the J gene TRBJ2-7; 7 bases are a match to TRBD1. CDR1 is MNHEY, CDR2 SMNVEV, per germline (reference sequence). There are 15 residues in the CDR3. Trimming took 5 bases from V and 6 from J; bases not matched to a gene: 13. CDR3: CASSSDRAYSPEQYF. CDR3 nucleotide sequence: TGTGCCAGCAGTAGCGACAGGGCTTACTCCCCCGAGCAGTACTTC.

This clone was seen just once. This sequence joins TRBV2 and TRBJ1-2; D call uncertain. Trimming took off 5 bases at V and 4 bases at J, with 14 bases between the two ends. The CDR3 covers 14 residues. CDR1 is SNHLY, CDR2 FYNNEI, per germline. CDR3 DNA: TGTGCCAGCAGTCTCACCCAGTCCTTCTATGGCTACACCTTC. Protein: CASSLTQSFYGYTF.

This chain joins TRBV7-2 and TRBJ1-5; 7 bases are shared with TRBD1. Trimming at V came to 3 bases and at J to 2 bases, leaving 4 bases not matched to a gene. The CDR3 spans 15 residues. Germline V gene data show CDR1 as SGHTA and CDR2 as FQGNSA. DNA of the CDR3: TGTGCCAGCAGCTTTTCGGGGACAGGCAATCAGCCCCAGCATTTT. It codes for CASSFSGTGNQPQHF.

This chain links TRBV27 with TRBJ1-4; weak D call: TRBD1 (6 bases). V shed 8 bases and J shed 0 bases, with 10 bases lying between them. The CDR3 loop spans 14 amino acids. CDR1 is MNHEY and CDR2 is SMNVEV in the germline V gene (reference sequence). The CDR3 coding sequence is TGTGCCAGCGGACAGCACTCAACTAATGAAAAACTGTTTTTT. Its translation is CASGQHSTNEKLFF. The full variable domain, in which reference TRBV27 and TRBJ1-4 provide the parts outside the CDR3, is EAQVTQNPRYLITVTGKKLTVTCSQNMNHEYMSWYRQDPGLGLRQIYYSMNVEVTDKGDVPEGYKVSRKEKRNFPLILESPSPNQTSLYFCASGQHSTNEKLFFGSGTQLSVL.

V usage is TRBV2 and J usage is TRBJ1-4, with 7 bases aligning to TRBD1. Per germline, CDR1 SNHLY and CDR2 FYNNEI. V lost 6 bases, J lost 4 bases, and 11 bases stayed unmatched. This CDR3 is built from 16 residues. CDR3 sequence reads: CASSLDRAGGNEKLFF. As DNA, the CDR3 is TGTGCCAGCAGCTTAGACAGGGCGGGCGGTAATGAAAAACTGTTTTTT.

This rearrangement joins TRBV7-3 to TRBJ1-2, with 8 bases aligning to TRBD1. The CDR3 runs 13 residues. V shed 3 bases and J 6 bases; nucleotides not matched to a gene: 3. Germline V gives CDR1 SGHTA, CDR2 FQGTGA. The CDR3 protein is CASSLDRDDGYTF. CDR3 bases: TGTGCCAGCAGCTTGGACAGGGATGATGGCTACACCTTC.

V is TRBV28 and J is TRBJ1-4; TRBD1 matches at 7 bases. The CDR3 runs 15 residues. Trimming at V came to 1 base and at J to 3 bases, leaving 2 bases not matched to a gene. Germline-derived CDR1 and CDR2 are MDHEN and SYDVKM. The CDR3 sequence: CASSLSGQANEKLFF. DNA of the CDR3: TGTGCCAGCAGTTTATCTGGACAGGCTAATGAAAAACTGTTTTTT.

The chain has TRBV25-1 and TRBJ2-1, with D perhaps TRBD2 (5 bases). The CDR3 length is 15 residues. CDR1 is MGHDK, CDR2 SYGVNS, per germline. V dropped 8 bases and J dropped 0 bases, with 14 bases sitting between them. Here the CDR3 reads CASQRRAYSYNEQFF. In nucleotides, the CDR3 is TGTGCCAGCCAACGGCGGGCTTACTCCTACAATGAGCAGTTCTTC.

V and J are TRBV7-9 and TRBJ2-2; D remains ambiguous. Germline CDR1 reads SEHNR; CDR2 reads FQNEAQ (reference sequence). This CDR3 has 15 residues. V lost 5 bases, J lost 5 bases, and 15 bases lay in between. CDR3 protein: CASSARVSPTGELFF. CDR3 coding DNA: TGTGCCAGCAGCGCGAGAGTCTCTCCTACCGGGGAGCTGTTTTTT.

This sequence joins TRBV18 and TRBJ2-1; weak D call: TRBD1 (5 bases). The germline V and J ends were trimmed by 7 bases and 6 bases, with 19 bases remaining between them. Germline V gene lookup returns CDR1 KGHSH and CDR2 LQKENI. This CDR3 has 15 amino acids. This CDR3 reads CASLPDTNGRNEQFF. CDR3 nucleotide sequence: TGTGCCAGCTTACCGGACACCAACGGGCGCAATGAGCAGTTCTTC.

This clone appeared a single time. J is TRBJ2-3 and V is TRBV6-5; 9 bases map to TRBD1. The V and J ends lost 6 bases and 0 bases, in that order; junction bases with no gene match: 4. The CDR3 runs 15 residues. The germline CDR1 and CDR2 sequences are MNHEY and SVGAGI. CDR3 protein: CASRKQGASTDTQYF. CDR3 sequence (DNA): TGTGCCAGCAGGAAACAGGGGGCTAGCACAGATACGCAGTATTTT.

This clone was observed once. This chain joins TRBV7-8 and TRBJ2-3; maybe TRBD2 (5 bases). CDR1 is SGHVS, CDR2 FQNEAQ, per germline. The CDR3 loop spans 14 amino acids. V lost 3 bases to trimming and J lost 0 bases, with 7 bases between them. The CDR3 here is CASSLTISTDTQYF. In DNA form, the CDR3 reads TGTGCCAGCAGCTTGACTATTAGCACAGATACGCAGTATTTT.

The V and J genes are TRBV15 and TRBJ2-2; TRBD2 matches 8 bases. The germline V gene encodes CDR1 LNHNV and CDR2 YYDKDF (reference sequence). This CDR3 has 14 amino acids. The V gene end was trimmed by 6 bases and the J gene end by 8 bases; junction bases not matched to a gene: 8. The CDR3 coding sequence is TGTGCCACCAGTAGTAAGCGGGAGTGGGGGGAGCTGTTTTTT. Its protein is CATSSKREWGELFF.